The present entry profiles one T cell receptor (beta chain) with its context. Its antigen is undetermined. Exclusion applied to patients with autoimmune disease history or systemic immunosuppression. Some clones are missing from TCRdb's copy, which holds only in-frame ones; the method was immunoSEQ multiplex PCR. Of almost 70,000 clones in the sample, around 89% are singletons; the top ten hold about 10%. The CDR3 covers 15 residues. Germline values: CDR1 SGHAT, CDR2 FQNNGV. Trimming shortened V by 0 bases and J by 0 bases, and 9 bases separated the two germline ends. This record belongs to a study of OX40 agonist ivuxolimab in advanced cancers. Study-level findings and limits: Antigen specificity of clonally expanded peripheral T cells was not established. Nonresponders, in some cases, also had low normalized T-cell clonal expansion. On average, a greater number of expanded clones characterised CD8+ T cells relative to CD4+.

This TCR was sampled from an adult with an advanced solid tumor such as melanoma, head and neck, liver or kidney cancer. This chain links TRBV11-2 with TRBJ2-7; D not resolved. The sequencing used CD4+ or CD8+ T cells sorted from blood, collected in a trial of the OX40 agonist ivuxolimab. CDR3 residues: CASSLDAYSSYEQYF. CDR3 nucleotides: TGTGCCAGCAGCTTAGATGCATACAGCTCCTACGAGCAGTACTTC.